The T cell receptor (beta chain) under discussion was sequenced for a study of T-cell memory formation after mild COVID-19. Background on the study: For the most part, TCR clusters were specific to one donor. General study points: Clones contracting over day 15 to 85 were CD4/CD8 balanced, with later expanders leaning CD4+.

This clonotype was found a few times. Its cognate antigen is unknown. J lost 4 bases, V lost 9 bases, and 3 bases had no gene match. The CDR3 is 13 residues long. The germline CDR1 and CDR2 sequences are SGHRS and YFSETQ. TCRdb itself ran the 5' RACE reads through MiXCR, one entry per CDR3 protein. This table holds about 190,000 distinct CDR3 sequences, around 25% found once. Sequenced input: PBMCs or a T cell subset sorted from them (not recorded which). This receptor was taken from an adult woman who had mild COVID-19 (a few samples of this study predate the infection). Cell type and time point are not known. The chain employs TRBV5-1 and TRBJ2-3; 12 nucleotides match TRBD2. CDR3 nucleotides: TGCGCCACTAGCGGGAGGGTTGCAGATACGCAGTATTTT. Its translation: CATSGRVADTQYF.